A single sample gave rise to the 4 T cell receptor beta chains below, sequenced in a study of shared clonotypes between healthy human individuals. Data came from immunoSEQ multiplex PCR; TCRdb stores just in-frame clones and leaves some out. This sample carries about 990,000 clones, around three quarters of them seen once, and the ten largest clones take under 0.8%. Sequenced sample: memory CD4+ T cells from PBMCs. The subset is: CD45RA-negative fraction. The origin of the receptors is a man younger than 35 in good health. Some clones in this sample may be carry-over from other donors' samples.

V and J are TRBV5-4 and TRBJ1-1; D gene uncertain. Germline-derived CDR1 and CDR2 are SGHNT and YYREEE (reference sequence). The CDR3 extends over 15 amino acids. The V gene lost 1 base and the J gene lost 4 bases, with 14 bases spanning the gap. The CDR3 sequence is CASSLRSRGPTEAFF. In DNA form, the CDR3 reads TGTGCCAGCAGCTTGCGGTCCCGGGGTCCCACTGAAGCTTTCTTT.

CDR3 residues: CASSQDRPEHF. For the CDR3, the DNA is TGTGCCAGCAGCCAGGACCGACCCGAGCATTTT. V gene TRBV28 combines with J gene TRBJ1-5; D is undetermined. Germline V gene sequence: CDR1 MDHEN, CDR2 SYDVKM. The CDR3 totals 11 residues. Trimming stripped 6 bases from V and 14 bases from J, with 14 bases between.

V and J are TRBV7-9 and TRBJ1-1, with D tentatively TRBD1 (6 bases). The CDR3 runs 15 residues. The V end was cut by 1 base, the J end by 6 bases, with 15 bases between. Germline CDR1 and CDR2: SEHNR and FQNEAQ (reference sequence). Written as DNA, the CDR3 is TGTGCCAGCAGCTTAGGAGGGGGGAATGGCGCTGAAGCTTTCTTT. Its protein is CASSLGGGNGAEAFF.

CDR3 sequence reads: CASSASGVSPPPEQYF. DNA of the CDR3: TGTGCCAGCAGCGCCAGCGGGGTCTCTCCCCCCCCCGAGCAGTACTTC. The chain recombines TRBV9 with TRBJ2-7; TRBD2 agrees at 7 bases. V lost 3 bases and J lost 6; bases outside the gene matches: 15. The CDR3 extends over 16 amino acids. The germline V gene has CDR1 SGDLS and CDR2 YYNGEE. The variable domain in full, completed from reference TRBV9 and TRBJ2-7, reads DSGVTQTPKHLITATGQRVTLRCSPRSGDLSVYWYQQSLDQGLQFLIQYYNGEERAKGNILERFSAQQFPDLHSELNLSSLELGDSALYFCASSASGVSPPPEQYFGPGTRLTVT.